A single sample gave rise to the 13 T cell receptor beta chains below, sequenced in a study of T cells in Graves' hyperthyroidism and ophthalmopathy. The source material, RNA transcripts, was used to amplify TCR beta CDR3 regions. HTBI primers were used for first-round RT-PCR of the TCR CDR3. TCRdb used MiXCR to reprocess the multiplex PCR reads, holding one entry per CDR3 protein. The sample consists of under 400,000 distinct CDR3 sequences, around a sixth of them appearing once. Sequenced material: blood. All receptors come from a young woman with Graves' hyperthyroidism that later progressed to Graves' ophthalmopathy.

The V and J genes are TRBV7-9 and TRBJ2-1, with 10 bases lining up with TRBD2. The CDR3 sequence is 17 residues long. CDR1 and CDR2 (germline): SEHNR, FQNEAQ (reference sequence). Trimming cost V 1 base and J 8 bases; bases outside gene matches: 11. CDR3 sequence (DNA): TGTGCCAGCAGCTTAGGTCCAGCGGGAGGGCCAAGGTATGAGCAGTTCTTC. Its protein is CASSLGPAGGPRYEQFF.

The sample holds many counts of this clonotype. The V call is TRBV27, the J call TRBJ1-3; D unclear. This CDR3 comprises 15 residues. Per germline, CDR1 MNHEY and CDR2 SMNVEV (reference sequence). V was pared by 6 bases and J by 0 bases, with 12 bases between. The CDR3 region is CASSFDASSGNTIYF. The DNA of the CDR3 is TGTGCCAGCAGCTTTGACGCGAGCTCTGGAAACACCATATATTTT.

This clonotype was counted a few times. The chain employs TRBV12-3 or TRBV12-4 and TRBJ2-1, with a weak D call TRBD2 (5 bases). Between the trimmed V and J ends, which lost 5 bases and 0 bases, there was a span of 11 bases. The CDR3 is made up of 15 amino acids. CDR3 sequence reads: CASSEAGSSYNEQFF. The DNA of the CDR3 is TGTGCCAGCAGTGAGGCGGGCAGCTCCTACAATGAGCAGTTCTTC.

In this sample, this clonotype turned up many times. This chain uses TRBV20-1 with TRBJ2-5, with D unclear. The CDR3 sequence is 12 residues long. Trimming took 0 bases from V and 8 from J, leaving 10 bases between them. CDR1 and CDR2 (germline): DFQATT, SNEGSKA (reference sequence). CDR3 amino acids: CSARDGPSTQYF. For the CDR3, the DNA is TGCAGTGCTAGAGATGGGCCGTCCACCCAGTACTTC.

This rearrangement joins TRBV14 to TRBJ2-7; 8 bases agree with TRBD1. V trimming: 4 bases; J trimming: 1 base; junction bases outside the gene matches: 9. Germline loops: CDR1 SGHDN, CDR2 FVKESK. The CDR3 runs to 16 residues. In DNA, the CDR3 is TGTGCCAGCAGCCGTCAGGGGGCAATAAGGTCCTACGAGCAGTACTTC. This codes for CASSRQGAIRSYEQYF.

The J gene is TRBJ2-2, the V gene TRBV9, with D hard to call. V shed 3 bases and J shed 7 bases, with 13 bases lying between them. Germline assignment: CDR1 SGDLS and CDR2 YYNGEE. The CDR3 has 14 amino acids. The chain's CDR3 is CASSEAGVSGELFF. CDR3 DNA sequence: TGTGCCAGCAGCGAAGCAGGAGTTAGCGGGGAGCTGTTTTTT.

The chain has TRBV25-1 and TRBJ2-1; tentatively, D is TRBD1 (5 bases). V shed 7 bases and J shed 0 bases, with 7 bases lying between them. Germline assignment: CDR1 MGHDK and CDR2 SYGVNS. The CDR3 contains 13 residues. The CDR3, as DNA: TGTGCCAGCAAGGGGATCTCCTACAATGAGCAGTTCTTC. It translates to CASKGISYNEQFF.

The sample holds many counts of this clonotype. This chain joins TRBV27 and TRBJ1-1; 8 bases map to TRBD1. The CDR3 extends over 15 amino acids. CDR1 is MNHEY, CDR2 SMNVEV, per germline (reference sequence). After removal of 4 bases from V and 6 bases from J, the junction contained 10 bases not matched to a gene. The CDR3 here is CASSSAGGGVAEAFF. The DNA of the CDR3 is TGTGCCAGCAGTTCTGCAGGGGGCGGCGTGGCTGAAGCTTTCTTT.

The rearrangement links TRBV27 to TRBJ2-5; TRBD1 aligns across 8 bases. Germline CDR1 MNHEY, CDR2 SMNVEV (reference sequence). With V trimmed by 7 bases and J by 1 base, 8 bases remained unmatched. The CDR3 has 15 residues. The CDR3 sequence: CASTKTGGLQETQYF. In DNA form, the CDR3 reads TGTGCCAGCACCAAAACAGGGGGTCTCCAAGAGACCCAGTACTTC.

At least ten counts were recorded for this clonotype. V usage is TRBV11-2 and J usage is TRBJ2-5, with 8 bases identical to TRBD2. V lost 2 bases to trimming and J lost 5 bases; unmatched junction nucleotides: 7. The length of the CDR3 is 15 residues. Germline CDR1 is SGHAT and CDR2 is FQNNGV. CDR3 coding DNA: TGTGCCAGCAGCTTATATGAGCGGGAGCGGGAGACCCAGTACTTC. Its protein is CASSLYERERETQYF. Using reference TRBV11-2 and TRBJ2-5 for the parts outside the CDR3, the full variable domain is EAGVAQSPRYKIIEKRQSVAFWCNPISGHATLYWYQQILGQGPKLLIQFQNNGVVDDSQLPKDRFSAERLKGVDSTLKIQPAKLEDSAVYLCASSLYERERETQYFGPGTRLLVL.

Only a few counts were recorded for this clonotype. The chain couples TRBV5-1 to TRBJ2-5, with unresolved D. This CDR3 has 15 amino acids. Germline CDR1 and CDR2: SGHRS and YFSETQ. The germline V and J ends were trimmed by 0 bases and 5 bases, with 14 bases remaining between them. CDR3 protein: CASSLEAAISETQYF. CDR3 DNA sequence: TGCGCCAGCAGCTTGGAGGCCGCCATATCGGAGACCCAGTACTTC.

This clonotype has at least ten counts. The V and J genes are TRBV10-3 and TRBJ2-3; 7 positions agree with TRBD2. The junction had 7 bases not matched to a gene; V was cut back by 0 bases and J by 4 bases. Germline V gives CDR1 ENHRY, CDR2 SYGVKD. The CDR3 covers 16 residues. The CDR3 reads CAISESSGKTADTQYF. In DNA form, the CDR3 reads TGTGCCATCAGTGAGTCGAGCGGGAAGACGGCAGATACGCAGTATTTT.

As concerns this clonotype: This may come from a read error, since a much larger clone is one base off. This chain uses TRBV30 with TRBJ1-1; 7 nucleotides line up with TRBD1. V was pared by 4 bases and J by 5 bases, with 10 bases of the junction left unmatched. The CDR3 is made up of 14 amino acids. The germline gives CDR1 GTSNPN, CDR2 SVGIG (reference sequence). CDR3 sequence (DNA): TGTGCCTGGACTAAGACAGGGAGAAGGACTGAAGCTTTCTTT. Translation gives CAWTKTGRRTEAFF.